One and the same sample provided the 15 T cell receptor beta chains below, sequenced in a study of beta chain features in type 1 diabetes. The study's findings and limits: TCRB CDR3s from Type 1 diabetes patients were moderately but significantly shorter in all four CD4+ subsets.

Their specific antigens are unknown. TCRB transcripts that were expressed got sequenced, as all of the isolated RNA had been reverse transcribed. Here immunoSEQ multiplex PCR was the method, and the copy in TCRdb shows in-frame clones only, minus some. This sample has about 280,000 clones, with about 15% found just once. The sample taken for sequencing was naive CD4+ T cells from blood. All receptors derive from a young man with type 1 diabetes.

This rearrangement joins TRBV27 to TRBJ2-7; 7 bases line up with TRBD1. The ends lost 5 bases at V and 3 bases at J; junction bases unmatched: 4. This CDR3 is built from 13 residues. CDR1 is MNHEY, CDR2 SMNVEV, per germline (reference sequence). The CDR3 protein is CASSRRQGYEQYF. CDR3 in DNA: TGTGCCAGCAGTAGACGACAGGGCTACGAGCAGTACTTC.

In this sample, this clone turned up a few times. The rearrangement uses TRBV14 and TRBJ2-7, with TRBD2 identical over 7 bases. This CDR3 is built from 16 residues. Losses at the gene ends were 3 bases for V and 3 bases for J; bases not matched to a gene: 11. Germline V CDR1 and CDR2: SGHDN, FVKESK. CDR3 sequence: CASSHPFSGGRYEQYF. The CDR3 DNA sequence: TGTGCCAGCAGCCATCCGTTCTCGGGGGGTCGCTACGAGCAGTACTTC.

CDR3 in DNA: TGCGCCAGCAGCCTAGCCGGGACAGGGAACGAGCAGTACTTC. Protein: CASSLAGTGNEQYF. The chain links TRBV4-3 to TRBJ2-7; the match to TRBD1 covers 9 bases. The V and J ends lost 4 bases and 5 bases, in that order; junction bases with no gene match: 6. This CDR3 has 14 residues. Germline values: CDR1 LGHNA, CDR2 YSLEER.

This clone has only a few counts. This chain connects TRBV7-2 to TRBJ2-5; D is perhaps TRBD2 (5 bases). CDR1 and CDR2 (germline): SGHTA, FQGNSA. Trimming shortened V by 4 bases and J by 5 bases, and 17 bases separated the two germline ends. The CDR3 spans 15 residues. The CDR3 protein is CASSSRVGGWETQYF. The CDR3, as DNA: TGTGCCAGCAGCTCAAGAGTGGGCGGGTGGGAGACCCAGTACTTC.

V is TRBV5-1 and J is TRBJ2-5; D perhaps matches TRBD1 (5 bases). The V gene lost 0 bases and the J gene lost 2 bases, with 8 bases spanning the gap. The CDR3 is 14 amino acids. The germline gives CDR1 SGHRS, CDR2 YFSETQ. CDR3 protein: CASSLVPGQETQYF. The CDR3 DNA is TGCGCCAGCAGCTTGGTACCAGGGCAAGAGACCCAGTACTTC.

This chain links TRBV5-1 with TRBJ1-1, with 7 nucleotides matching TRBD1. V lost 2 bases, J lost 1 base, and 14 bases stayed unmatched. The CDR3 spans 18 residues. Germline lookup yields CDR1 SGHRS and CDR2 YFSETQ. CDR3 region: CASSFQGFGNRGNTEAFF. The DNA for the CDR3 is TGCGCCAGCAGCTTCCAAGGCTTCGGGAACAGGGGGAACACTGAAGCTTTCTTT.

The CDR3 protein is CASSVGTGNEQFF. CDR3 nucleotide sequence: TGTGCCAGCAGCGTCGGGACAGGGAATGAGCAGTTCTTC. V and J are TRBV9 and TRBJ2-1; TRBD1 matches 9 bases. Germline trimming cut 2 bases from V and 7 bases from J; bases unmatched to any gene: 1. The CDR3 has 13 residues. From germline, CDR1 is SGDLS and CDR2 YYNGEE.

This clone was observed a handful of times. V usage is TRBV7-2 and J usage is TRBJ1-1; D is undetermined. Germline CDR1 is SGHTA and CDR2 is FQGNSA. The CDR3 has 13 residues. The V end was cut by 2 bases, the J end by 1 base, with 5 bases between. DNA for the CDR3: TGTGCCAGCAGCTTATCAGGGAACACTGAAGCTTTCTTT. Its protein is CASSLSGNTEAFF.

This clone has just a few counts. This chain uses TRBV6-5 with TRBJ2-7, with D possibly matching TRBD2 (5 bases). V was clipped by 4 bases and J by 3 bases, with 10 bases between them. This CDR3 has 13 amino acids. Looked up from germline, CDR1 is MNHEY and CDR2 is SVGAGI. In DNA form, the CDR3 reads TGTGCCAGCAGTTCTCGAGGGAACTACGAGCAGTACTTC. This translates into CASSSRGNYEQYF.

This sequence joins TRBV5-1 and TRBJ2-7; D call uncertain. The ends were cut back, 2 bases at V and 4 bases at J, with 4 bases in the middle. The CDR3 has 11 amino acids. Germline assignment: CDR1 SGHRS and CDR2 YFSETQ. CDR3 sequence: CASSFQYEQYF. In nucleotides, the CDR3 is TGCGCCAGCAGCTTCCAGTACGAGCAGTACTTC.

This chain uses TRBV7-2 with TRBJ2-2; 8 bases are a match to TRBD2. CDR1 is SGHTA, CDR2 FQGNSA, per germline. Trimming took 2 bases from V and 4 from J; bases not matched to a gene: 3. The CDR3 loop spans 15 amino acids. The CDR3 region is CASSLYGGATGELFF. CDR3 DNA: TGTGCCAGCAGCTTATACGGGGGGGCCACCGGGGAGCTGTTTTTT.

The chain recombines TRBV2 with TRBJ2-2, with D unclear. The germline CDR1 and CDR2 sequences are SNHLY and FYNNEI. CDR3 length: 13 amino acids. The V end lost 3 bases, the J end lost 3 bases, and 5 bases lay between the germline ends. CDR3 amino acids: CASSDRYTGELFF. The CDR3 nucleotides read TGTGCCAGCAGTGATCGGTACACCGGGGAGCTGTTTTTT.

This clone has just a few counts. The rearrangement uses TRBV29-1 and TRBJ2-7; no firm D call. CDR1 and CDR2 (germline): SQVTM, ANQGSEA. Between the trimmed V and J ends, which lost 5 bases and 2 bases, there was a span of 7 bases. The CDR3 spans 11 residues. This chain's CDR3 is CSVSPPYEQYF. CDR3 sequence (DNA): TGCAGCGTTTCCCCTCCCTACGAGCAGTACTTC.

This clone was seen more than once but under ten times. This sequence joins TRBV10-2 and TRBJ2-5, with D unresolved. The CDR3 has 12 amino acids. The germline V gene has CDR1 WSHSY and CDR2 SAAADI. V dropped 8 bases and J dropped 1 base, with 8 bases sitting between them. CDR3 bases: TGCGCCAGCTCCTCCAGCCAAGAGACCCAGTACTTC. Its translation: CASSSSQETQYF.

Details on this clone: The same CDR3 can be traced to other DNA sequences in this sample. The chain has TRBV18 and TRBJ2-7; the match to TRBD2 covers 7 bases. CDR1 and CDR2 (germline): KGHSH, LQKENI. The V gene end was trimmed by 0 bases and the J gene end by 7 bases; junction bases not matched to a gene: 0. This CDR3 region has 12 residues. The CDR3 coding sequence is TGTGCCAGCTCACCACCGGGGGGGGAGCAGTACTTC. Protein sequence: CASSPPGGEQYF.